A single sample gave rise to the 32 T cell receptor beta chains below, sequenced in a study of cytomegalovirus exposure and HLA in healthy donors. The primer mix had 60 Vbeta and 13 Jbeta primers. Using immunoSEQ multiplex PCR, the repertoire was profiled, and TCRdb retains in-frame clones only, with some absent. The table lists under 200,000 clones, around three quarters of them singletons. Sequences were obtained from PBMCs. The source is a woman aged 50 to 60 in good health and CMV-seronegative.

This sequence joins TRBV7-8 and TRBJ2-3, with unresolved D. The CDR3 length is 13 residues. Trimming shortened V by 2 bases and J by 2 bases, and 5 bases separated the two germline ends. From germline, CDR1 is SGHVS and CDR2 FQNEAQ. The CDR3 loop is CASSLRPTDTQYF. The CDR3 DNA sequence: TGTGCCAGCAGCTTACGTCCCACAGATACGCAGTATTTT.

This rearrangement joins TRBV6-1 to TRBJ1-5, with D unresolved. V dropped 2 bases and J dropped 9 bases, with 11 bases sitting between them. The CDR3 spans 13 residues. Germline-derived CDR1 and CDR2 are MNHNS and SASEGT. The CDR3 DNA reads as TGTGCCAGCAGTGAATTTAGTCCCGGGCCCCAGCATTTT. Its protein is CASSEFSPGPQHF.

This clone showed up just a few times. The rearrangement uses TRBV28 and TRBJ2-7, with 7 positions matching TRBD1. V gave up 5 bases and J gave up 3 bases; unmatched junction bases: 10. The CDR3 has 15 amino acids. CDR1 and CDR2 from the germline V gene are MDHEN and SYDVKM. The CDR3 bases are TGTGCCAGCAGTCTCGAGACAGGGATCGGCTACGAGCAGTACTTC. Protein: CASSLETGIGYEQYF.

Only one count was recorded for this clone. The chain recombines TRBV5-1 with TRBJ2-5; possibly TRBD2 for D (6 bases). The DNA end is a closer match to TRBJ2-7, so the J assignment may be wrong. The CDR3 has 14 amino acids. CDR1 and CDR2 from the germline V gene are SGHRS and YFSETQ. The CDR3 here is CASSSAGSSYEQYF. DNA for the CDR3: TGCGCCAGCAGCTCCGCCGGGAGCTCCTACGAGCAGTACTTC.

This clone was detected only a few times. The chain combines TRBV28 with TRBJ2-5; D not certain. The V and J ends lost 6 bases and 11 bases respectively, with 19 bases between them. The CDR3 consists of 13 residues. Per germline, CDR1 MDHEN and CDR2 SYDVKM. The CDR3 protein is CASSPLFPPEQYF. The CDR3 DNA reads TGTGCCAGCAGCCCGCTCTTCCCGCCGGAGCAGTACTTC.

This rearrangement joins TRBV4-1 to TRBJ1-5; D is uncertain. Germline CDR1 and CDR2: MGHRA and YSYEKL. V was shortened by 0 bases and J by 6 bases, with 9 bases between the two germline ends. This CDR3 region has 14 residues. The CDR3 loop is CASSQEAGVQPQHF. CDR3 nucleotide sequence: TGCGCCAGCAGCCAAGAGGCAGGCGTTCAGCCCCAGCATTTT.

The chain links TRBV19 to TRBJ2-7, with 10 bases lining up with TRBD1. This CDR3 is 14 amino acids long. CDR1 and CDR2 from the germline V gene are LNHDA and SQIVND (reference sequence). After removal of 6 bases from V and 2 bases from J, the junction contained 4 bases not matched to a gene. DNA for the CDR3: TGTGCCAGTAGGAGAGGACAGGGGGCCTACGAGCAGTACTTC. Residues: CASRRGQGAYEQYF.

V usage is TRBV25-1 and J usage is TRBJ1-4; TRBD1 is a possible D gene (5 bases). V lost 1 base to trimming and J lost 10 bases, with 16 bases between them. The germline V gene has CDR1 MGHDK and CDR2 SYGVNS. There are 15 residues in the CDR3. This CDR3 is CASSEWQGQVGKLFF. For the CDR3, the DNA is TGTGCCAGCAGTGAATGGCAGGGCCAAGTCGGAAAACTGTTTTTT.

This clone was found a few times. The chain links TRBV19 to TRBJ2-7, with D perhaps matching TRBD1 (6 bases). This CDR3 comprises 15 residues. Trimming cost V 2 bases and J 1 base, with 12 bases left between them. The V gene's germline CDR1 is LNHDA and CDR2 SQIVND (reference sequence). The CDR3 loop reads CASSISDSASYEQYF. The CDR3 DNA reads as TGTGCCAGTAGTATATCGGACAGCGCGTCCTACGAGCAGTACTTC.

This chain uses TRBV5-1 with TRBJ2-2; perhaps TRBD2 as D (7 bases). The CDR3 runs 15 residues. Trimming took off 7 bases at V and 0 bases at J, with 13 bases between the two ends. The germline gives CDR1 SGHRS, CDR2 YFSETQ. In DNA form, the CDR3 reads TGCGCCAGCTTCCGGGGGGCCCCGAACACCGGGGAGCTGTTTTTT. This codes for CASFRGAPNTGELFF.

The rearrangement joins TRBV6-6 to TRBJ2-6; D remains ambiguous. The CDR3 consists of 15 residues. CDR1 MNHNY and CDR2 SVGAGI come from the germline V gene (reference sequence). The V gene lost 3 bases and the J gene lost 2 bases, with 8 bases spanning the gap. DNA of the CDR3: TGTGCCAGCAGTTATCCCCCGGCTGGGGCCAACGTCCTGACTTTC. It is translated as CASSYPPAGANVLTF.

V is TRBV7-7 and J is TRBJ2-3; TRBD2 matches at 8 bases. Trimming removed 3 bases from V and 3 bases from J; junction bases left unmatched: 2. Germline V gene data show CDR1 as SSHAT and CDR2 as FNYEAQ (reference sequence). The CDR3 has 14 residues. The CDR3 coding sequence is TGTGCCAGCAGCTTCGGGGGGGCAACAGATACGCAGTATTTT. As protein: CASSFGGATDTQYF.

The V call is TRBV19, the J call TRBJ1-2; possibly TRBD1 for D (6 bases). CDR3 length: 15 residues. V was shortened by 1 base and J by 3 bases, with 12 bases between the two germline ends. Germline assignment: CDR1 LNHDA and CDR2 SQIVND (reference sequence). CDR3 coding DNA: TGTGCCAGTAGTATAGGTGGCAGGGGAGACTATGGCTACACCTTC. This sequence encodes CASSIGGRGDYGYTF.

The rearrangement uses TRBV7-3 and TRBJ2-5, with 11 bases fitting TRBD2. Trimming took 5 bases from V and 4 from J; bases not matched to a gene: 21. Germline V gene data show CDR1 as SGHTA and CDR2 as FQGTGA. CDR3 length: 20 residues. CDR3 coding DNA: TGTGCCAGCAGCCCCGTCCCCAACCGTTTACCCGGACTAGCGGGAGAGACCCAGTACTTC. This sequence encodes CASSPVPNRLPGLAGETQYF.

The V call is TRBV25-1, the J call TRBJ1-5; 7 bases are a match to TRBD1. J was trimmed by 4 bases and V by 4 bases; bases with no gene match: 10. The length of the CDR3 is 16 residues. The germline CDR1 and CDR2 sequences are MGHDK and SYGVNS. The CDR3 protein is CASSAGQADKNQPQHF. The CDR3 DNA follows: TGTGCCAGCAGTGCTGGACAGGCGGACAAAAATCAGCCCCAGCATTTT.

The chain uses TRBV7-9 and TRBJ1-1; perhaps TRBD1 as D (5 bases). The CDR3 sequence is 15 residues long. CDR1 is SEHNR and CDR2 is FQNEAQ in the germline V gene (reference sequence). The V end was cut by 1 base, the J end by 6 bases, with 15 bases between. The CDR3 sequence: CASSLVGGVVAEAFF. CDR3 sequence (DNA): TGTGCCAGCAGCTTAGTGGGAGGGGTCGTGGCTGAAGCTTTCTTT.

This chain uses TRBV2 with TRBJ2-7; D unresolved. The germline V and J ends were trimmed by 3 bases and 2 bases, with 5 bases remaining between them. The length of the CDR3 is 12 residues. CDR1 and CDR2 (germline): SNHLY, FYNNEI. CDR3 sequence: CASSESAYEQYF. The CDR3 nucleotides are TGTGCCAGCAGTGAGTCCGCCTACGAGCAGTACTTC.

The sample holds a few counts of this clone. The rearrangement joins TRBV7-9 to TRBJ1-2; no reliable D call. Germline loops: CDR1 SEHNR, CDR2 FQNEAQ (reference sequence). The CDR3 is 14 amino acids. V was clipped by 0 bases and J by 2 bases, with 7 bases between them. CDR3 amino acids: CASSLATINYGYTF. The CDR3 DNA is TGTGCCAGCAGCTTAGCGACAATAAACTATGGCTACACCTTC.

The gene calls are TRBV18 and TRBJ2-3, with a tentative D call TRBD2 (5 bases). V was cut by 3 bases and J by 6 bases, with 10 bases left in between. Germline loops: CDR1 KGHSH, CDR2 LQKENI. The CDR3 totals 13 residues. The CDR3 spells CASSPSVGDTQYF. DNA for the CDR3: TGTGCCAGCTCACCTAGCGTGGGGGATACGCAGTATTTT.

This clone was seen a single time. CDR3 amino acids: CASSSGGSNTEAFF. DNA of the CDR3: TGTGCCAGCAGCTCAGGGGGCTCGAACACTGAAGCTTTCTTT. The V call is TRBV28, the J call TRBJ1-1; 8 bases agree with TRBD1. The CDR3 is made up of 14 amino acids. V shed 6 bases and J 1 base; nucleotides not matched to a gene: 4. CDR1 is MDHEN, CDR2 SYDVKM, per germline.

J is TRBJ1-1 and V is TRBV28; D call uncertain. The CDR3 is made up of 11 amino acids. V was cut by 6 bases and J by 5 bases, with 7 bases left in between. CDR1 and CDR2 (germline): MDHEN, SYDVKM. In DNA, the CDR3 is TGTGCCAGCAGGACTTCTACTGAAGCTTTCTTT. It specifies CASRTSTEAFF.

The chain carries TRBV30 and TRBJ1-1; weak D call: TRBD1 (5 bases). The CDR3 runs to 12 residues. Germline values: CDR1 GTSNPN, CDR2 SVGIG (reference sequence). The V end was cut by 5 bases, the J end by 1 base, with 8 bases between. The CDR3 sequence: CAWRGGNTEAFF. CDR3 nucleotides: TGTGCCTGGCGGGGGGGGAACACTGAAGCTTTCTTT.

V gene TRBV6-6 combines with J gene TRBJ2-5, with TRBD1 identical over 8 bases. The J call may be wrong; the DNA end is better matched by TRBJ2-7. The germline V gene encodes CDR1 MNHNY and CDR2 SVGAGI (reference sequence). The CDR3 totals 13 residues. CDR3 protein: CASSGTGSYEQYF. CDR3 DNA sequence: TGTGCCAGCAGTGGGACAGGCTCCTACGAGCAGTACTTC.

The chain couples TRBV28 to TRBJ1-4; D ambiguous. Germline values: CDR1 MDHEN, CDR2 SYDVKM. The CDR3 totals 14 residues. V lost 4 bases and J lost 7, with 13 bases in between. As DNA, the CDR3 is TGTGCCAGCAGTTCCCGTTCCTGGGCTGAAAAACTGTTTTTT. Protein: CASSSRSWAEKLFF.

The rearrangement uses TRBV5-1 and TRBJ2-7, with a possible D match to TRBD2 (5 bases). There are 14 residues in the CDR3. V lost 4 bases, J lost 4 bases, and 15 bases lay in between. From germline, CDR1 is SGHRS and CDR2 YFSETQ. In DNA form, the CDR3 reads TGCGCCAGCAGCCCCTTCTTAGAGGGTTACGAGCAGTACTTC. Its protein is CASSPFLEGYEQYF.

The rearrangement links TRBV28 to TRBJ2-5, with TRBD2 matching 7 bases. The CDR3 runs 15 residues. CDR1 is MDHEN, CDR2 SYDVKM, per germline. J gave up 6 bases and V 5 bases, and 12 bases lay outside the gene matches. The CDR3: CASSPGTGGRKTQYF. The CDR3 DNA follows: TGTGCCAGCAGTCCGGGGACTGGCGGGAGAAAGACCCAGTACTTC.

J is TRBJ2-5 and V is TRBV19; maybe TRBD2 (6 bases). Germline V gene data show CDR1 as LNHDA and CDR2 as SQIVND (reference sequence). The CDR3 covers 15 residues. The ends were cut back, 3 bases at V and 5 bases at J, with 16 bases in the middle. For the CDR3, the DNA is TGTGCCAGTAGTATCGGGACTCCACGAGCGGAGACCCAGTACTTC. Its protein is CASSIGTPRAETQYF.

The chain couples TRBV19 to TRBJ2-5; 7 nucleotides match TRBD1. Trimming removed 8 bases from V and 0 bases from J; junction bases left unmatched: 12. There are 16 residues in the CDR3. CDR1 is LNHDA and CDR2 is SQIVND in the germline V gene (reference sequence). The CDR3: CASRLSTGINQETQYF. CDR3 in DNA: TGTGCCAGTCGCCTTTCGACAGGGATAAACCAAGAGACCCAGTACTTC.

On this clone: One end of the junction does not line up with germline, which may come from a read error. The CDR3 DNA reads as TGTTCCAGCATTGGGGGGGGCCCTGGCTACACCTTC. Translated: CSSIGGGPGYTF. The chain recombines TRBV7-9 with TRBJ1-2, with D maybe TRBD1 (6 bases). The CDR3 totals 12 residues. Germline CDR1 reads SEHNR; CDR2 reads FQNEAQ (reference sequence).

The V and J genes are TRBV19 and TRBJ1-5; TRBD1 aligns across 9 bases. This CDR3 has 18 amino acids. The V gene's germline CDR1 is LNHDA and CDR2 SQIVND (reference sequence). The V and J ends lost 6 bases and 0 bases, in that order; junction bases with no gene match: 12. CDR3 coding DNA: TGTGCCAGTAGCCGGGGGACAGGGTTCAAAGATAGCAATCAGCCCCAGCATTTT. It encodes CASSRGTGFKDSNQPQHF. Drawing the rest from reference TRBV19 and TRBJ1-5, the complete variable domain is DGGITQSPKYLFRKEGQNVTLSCEQNLNHDAMYWYRQDPGQGLRLIYYSQIVNDFQKGDIAEGYSVSREKKESFPLTVTSAQKNPTAFYLCASSRGTGFKDSNQPQHFGDGTRLSIL.

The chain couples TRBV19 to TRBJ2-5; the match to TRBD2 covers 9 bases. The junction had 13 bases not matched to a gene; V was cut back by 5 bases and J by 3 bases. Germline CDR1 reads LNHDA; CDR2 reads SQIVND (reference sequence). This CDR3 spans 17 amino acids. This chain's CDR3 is CASSPRLAVSGKETQYF. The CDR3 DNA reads TGTGCCAGTAGTCCAAGACTAGCGGTTTCCGGAAAAGAGACCCAGTACTTC.

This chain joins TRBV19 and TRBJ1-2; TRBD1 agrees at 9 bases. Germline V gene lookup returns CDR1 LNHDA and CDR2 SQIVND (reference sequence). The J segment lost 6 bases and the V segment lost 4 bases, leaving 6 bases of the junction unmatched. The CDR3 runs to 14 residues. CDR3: CASSTRQGVDGYTF. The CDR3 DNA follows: TGTGCCAGTAGTACCAGACAGGGGGTTGATGGCTACACCTTC. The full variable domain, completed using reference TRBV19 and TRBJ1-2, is DGGITQSPKYLFRKEGQNVTLSCEQNLNHDAMYWYRQDPGQGLRLIYYSQIVNDFQKGDIAEGYSVSREKKESFPLTVTSAQKNPTAFYLCASSTRQGVDGYTFGSGTRLTVV.